This entry features one T cell receptor beta chain sequence. Its antigen has not been determined. Per-base quality was not reported, and no clone a single base away is much larger than it. Using the deep immunoSEQ assay, TCR CDR3 regions were amplified from genomic DNA by multiplex PCR. Genomic DNA extracted from each cell subset was distributed evenly over all wells of several immunoSEQ 96-well plates, and each plate served as one replicate. For sorted subsets, roughly 200 ng of genomic DNA, equivalent to some 30,000 T cell genomes, went into each replicate PCR. Purified libraries were quantified with a Qubit 3.0 fluorometer, sized on a Bioanalyzer 2100, and re-quantified with the KAPA Library Quantification kit. Each immunoSEQ 96-well plate was sequenced on its own single-read 150-cycle Illumina NextSeq 550 flow cell. On the study's bioinformatics: Because the immunoSEQ output held only junctional sequences and lacked quality scores, the filtering could not match the filtering applied to full-length reads. To assign V/J genes and CDR3, sequences were annotated against IMGT germline references using PyIR, a Python wrapper for IgBLAST v1.9. Any read was removed if the V/J assignment was weak (E-value above 1e-6), the CDR3 was missing, or the read contained stop codons, out-of-frame junctions, or ambiguous translated residues. V3J clonotypes were defined as sequences sharing an identical inferred V gene, J gene, and CDR3 amino acid sequence. The percentage overlap between two repertoires was calculated by dividing the number of shared unique clonotypes by the size of the smaller repertoire. Richness of each repertoire was evaluated using RTK rarefaction, the Chao1 estimator, and Recon v2.1 estimates of unobserved clonotypes. Generation probabilities were computed with OLGA for all TCRbeta clonotypes obtained by the gDNA method from several donors. The source is immuneACCESS, and TCRdb retained only in-frame sequences with V and J called. Part of the clones is not carried over; for the studies checked, unresolved V genes explain less than half of this, and the remainder is unexplained. The V and J calls and the clone size are those of that table, but D and trimming were determined from the DNA. The table for this sample lists hundreds of thousands of clones; 95% to 96% of them were counted only once. In total, the top ten clones hold about 0.11% of the sample.

The sample comes from a study of shared clonotypes between healthy human individuals (TCRdb year 2020). Regarding the study in general: A couple of women and a few men aged 18 to 49 years were included in the cohort. To estimate repertoire size and how much clonotypes are shared between individuals, the study performed deep sequencing of blood TCR repertoires from roughly five healthy adults. Per donor, leukapheresis produced somewhere between about 0.94 and 9.5 billion PBMCs. Per donor, three plates each were used for CD4 naive and CD4 memory, two for CD8 naive, and one for CD8 memory. To increase sequencing depth and limit assay-specific biases, TCR repertoire library preparation and sequencing were carried out by different laboratories using diverse techniques. The paper as a whole reports these results and caveats: The genetic and exposure-history diversity represented was limited by the small number of donors. Pairwise subsampling indicated that sequencing depth was expected to affect the degree of clonotype sharing among donors. Larger estimated clonotype richness was generally found for naive subsets than for memory subsets. Compared with non-shared clonotypes, clonotypes shared by all four sorted-subset donors had higher generation probabilities. Even with the large sequencing depth, rarefaction of the sorted-subset datasets indicated that sequencing was incomplete. Sampling was limited to blood, and TCR repertoires in tissue likely differ from TCR repertoires in blood. About 5% of naive CD4, 3.5% of naive CD8, 2.3% of memory CD4, and 0.4% of memory CD8 clonotypes were shared across several donors.

The CDR3 contains 17 residues, cysteine and phenylalanine counted. The only DNA kept is the CDR3, 51 bases in frame from the first base. The germline V end is reduced by 5 bases and the J end by 0 bases; junction bases left unmatched: 9. Looking up the germline V gene yields CDR1 SGHTA and CDR2 FQGNSA. For the CD8 naive samples, CD45RO-negative cells were positively selected for CCR7, yielding a CD45RA+CCR7+ population from which TemRA cells were excluded. The donors were healthy, HIV-negative adults with no recently reported acute infections or vaccinations. All donors were Caucasian adults living in Nashville, Tennessee, USA. Blood was collected by leukapheresis, and PBMCs were isolated by Ficoll-Histopaque density gradient centrifugation and then cryopreserved in liquid nitrogen vapor phase. Analytical flow cytometry was used to check the purity and quantity of each magnetically sorted T cell population. Genomic DNA was isolated from each sorted fraction and quantified by UV absorbance on a Nanodrop 2000c.

Recombination joined TRBV7-2 with TRBJ2-7, with TRBD2 identical over 11 junction bases. Sequencing was performed on naive CD8+ T cells sorted from blood. The cell subset or site label, read with the paper, signifies: CD45RA+CCR7+. This clonotype was obtained from a woman between 25 and 40 years old in good health. DNA sequence: TGTGCCAGCAGCCGTGGTGGGCTAGCGGGAGGCTCCTACGAGCAGTACTTC. Its protein reads: CASSRGGLAGGSYEQYF. With all but the CDR3 taken from the reference TRBV7-2 and TRBJ2-7 genes, the full variable domain is: GAGVSQSPSNKVTEKGKDVELRCDPISGHTALYWYRQSLGQGLEFLIYFQGNSAPDKSGLPSDRFSAERTGGSVSTLTIQRTQQEDSAVYLCASSRGGLAGGSYEQYFGPGTRLTVT.